The 15 T cell receptor beta chains listed next were all sequenced from one sample in a study of response to subunit inactivated influenza vaccine. TCRdb analysed the RT-PCR reads with MiXCR anew, one entry per CDR3 protein. The sample records 650,000 to 850,000 distinct CDR3 sequences, around 13% being singletons. The sample consisted of PBMCs from blood, taken 14 days before vaccination. The receptor source for this set is a man over 45 who received an inactivated influenza vaccine.

The V and J genes are TRBV9 and TRBJ1-4, with D tentatively TRBD1 (5 bases). Germline V gene sequence: CDR1 SGDLS, CDR2 YYNGEE. The CDR3 consists of 16 residues. V lost 4 bases and J lost 5, with 18 bases in between. CDR3 residues: CASSRASVTENEKLFF. As DNA, the CDR3 is TGTGCCAGCAGCCGGGCCTCGGTGACAGAAAATGAAAAACTGTTTTTT. Based on the CDR3 plus reference TRBV9 and TRBJ1-4, the full variable domain is DSGVTQTPKHLITATGQRVTLRCSPRSGDLSVYWYQQSLDQGLQFLIQYYNGEERAKGNILERFSAQQFPDLHSELNLSSLELGDSALYFCASSRASVTENEKLFFGSGTQLSVL.

Here the CDR3 reads CASSRSDRARGQYF. The CDR3 DNA sequence: TGTGCCAGCAGCCGCTCGGACAGGGCGAGGGGGCAGTACTTC. The V and J genes are TRBV6-1 and TRBJ2-7, with TRBD1 identical over 8 bases. Germline V gene data show CDR1 as MNHNS and CDR2 as SASEGT. CDR3 length: 14 amino acids. With 6 bases clipped from V and 9 bases from J, the junction kept 13 bases outside the gene matches.

The chain's CDR3 is CASSLLPPSGDTDTQYF. The CDR3 coding sequence is TGTGCCAGCAGTTTATTACCCCCCTCGGGTGACACAGATACGCAGTATTTT. The rearrangement joins TRBV27 to TRBJ2-3; the D is unclear. With 1 base removed from V and 2 bases from J, the gap between germline ends came to 16 bases. The CDR3 is 17 residues long. Germline V gene lookup returns CDR1 MNHEY and CDR2 SMNVEV (reference sequence).

This clonotype was detected many times. V and J are TRBV24-1 and TRBJ2-5; weak D call: TRBD1 (5 bases). The germline V and J ends were trimmed by 2 bases and 2 bases, with 8 bases remaining between them. Germline assignment: CDR1 KGHDR and CDR2 SFDVKD. There are 14 residues in the CDR3. CDR3 in DNA: TGTGCCACCAGTGATTCAGGGCAGCAAGAGACCCAGTACTTC. As protein: CATSDSGQQETQYF.

This clonotype was counted between two and nine times. This chain connects TRBV7-2 to TRBJ2-2, with TRBD1 matching 8 bases. V was pared by 5 bases and J by 0 bases, with 5 bases of the junction left unmatched. This CDR3 contains 16 residues. Germline CDR1 and CDR2: SGHTA and FQGNSA. CDR3 coding DNA: TGTGCCAGCAGCATGCCGGGACAGGCGAACACCGGGGAGCTGTTTTTT. Translating it yields CASSMPGQANTGELFF.

The chain couples TRBV7-2 to TRBJ2-3; 7 nucleotides match TRBD2. Germline trimming cut 4 bases from V and 0 bases from J; bases unmatched to any gene: 7. Per the germline V gene, CDR1 is SGHTA and CDR2 is FQGNSA. The CDR3 extends over 16 amino acids. CDR3: CASSWEGSGSTDTQYF. The DNA for the CDR3 is TGTGCCAGCAGCTGGGAGGGTAGCGGGAGCACAGATACGCAGTATTTT. The full variable domain, completed using reference TRBV7-2 and TRBJ2-3, is GAGVSQSPSNKVTEKGKDVELRCDPISGHTALYWYRQSLGQGLEFLIYFQGNSAPDKSGLPSDRFSAERTGGSVSTLTIQRTQQEDSAVYLCASSWEGSGSTDTQYFGPGTRLTVL.

This sequence joins TRBV6-1 and TRBJ1-1, with TRBD1 as a possible D gene (6 bases). CDR3 length: 15 residues. The V end was cut by 2 bases, the J end by 1 base, with 11 bases between. From germline, CDR1 is MNHNS and CDR2 SASEGT. For the CDR3, the DNA is TGTGCCAGCAGTGAATGGGAGACAGGGAACACTGAAGCTTTCTTT. Amino acid sequence: CASSEWETGNTEAFF.

This clonotype was detected a few times. The rearrangement links TRBV11-2 to TRBJ2-7; 9 bases align to TRBD1. J was trimmed by 13 bases and V by 1 base; bases with no gene match: 8. The CDR3 consists of 13 residues. The V gene's germline CDR1 is SGHAT and CDR2 FQNNGV. Here the CDR3 reads CASSLAHNRGQYF. CDR3 coding DNA: TGTGCCAGCAGCTTAGCCCACAACAGGGGGCAATACTTC.

This clonotype has ten or more counts. The chain recombines TRBV30 with TRBJ2-7, with D possibly matching TRBD2 (5 bases). Trimming pared 4 bases from V and 5 bases from J, leaving 15 bases between. Germline V CDR1 and CDR2: GTSNPN, SVGIG (reference sequence). The CDR3 runs 13 residues. CDR3 DNA sequence: TGTGCCTGGAACGAACAGACGGGGAACGAGCAGTACTTC. Translation: CAWNEQTGNEQYF.

This clonotype has only a few counts. The CDR3 DNA reads as TGTGCCAGCAGTCGGGGGACTAGCGACACCGGGGAGCTGTTTTTT. This codes for CASSRGTSDTGELFF. The V call is TRBV27, the J call TRBJ2-2; 10 nucleotides align to TRBD2. V trimming: 5 bases; J trimming: 3 bases; junction bases outside the gene matches: 3. This CDR3 contains 15 residues. Germline-derived CDR1 and CDR2 are MNHEY and SMNVEV (reference sequence).

This clonotype has just a few counts. The junction and the germline gene differ at one end; a read error may be behind it. The genes are TRBV6-1 and TRBJ1-1; TRBD1 matches 11 bases. Germline CDR1 is MNHNS and CDR2 is SASEGT. The CDR3 covers 15 residues. The CDR3 is CASREAGTGGTEAFF. The DNA for the CDR3 is TGTGCCAGCAGGGAAGCCGGGACAGGGGGGACTGAAGCTTTCTTT.

This clonotype was observed a few times. V gene TRBV3-1 combines with J gene TRBJ1-4; D remains ambiguous. This CDR3 has 15 residues. Looked up from germline, CDR1 is LGHDT and CDR2 is YNNKEL (reference sequence). V lost 1 base, J lost 4 bases, and 10 bases lay in between. Here the CDR3 reads CASSQGLQINEKLFF. The CDR3 nucleotides read TGTGCCAGCAGCCAAGGGTTGCAAATTAATGAAAAACTGTTTTTT.

In its sample, this clonotype was seen a few times. The chain is built from TRBV20-1 and TRBJ1-1; 7 nucleotides line up with TRBD1. The germline gives CDR1 DFQATT, CDR2 SNEGSKA (reference sequence). The CDR3 is 14 residues long. The V gene end was trimmed by 0 bases and the J gene end by 10 bases; junction bases not matched to a gene: 11. Here the CDR3 reads CSARDEGGIFGAFF. CDR3 DNA sequence: TGCAGTGCTAGAGACGAAGGGGGCATCTTCGGAGCTTTCTTT.

This clonotype was found a few times. The V call is TRBV20-1, the J call TRBJ2-3, with D possibly matching TRBD2 (5 bases). This CDR3 has 14 residues. From germline, CDR1 is DFQATT and CDR2 SNEGSKA (reference sequence). With 1 base removed from V and 3 bases from J, the gap between germline ends came to 11 bases. CDR3 in DNA: TGCAGTGCTAGAGTAACCGGGATAACAGATACGCAGTATTTT. This translates into CSARVTGITDTQYF.

Here the CDR3 reads CASNSGEGMLNTEAFF. DNA for the CDR3: TGTGCCAGCAACTCGGGGGAGGGGATGTTGAACACTGAAGCTTTCTTT. This chain connects TRBV6-2 or TRBV6-3 to TRBJ1-1; possible D gene TRBD1, 5 bases. CDR3 length: 16 residues. V was shortened by 7 bases and J by 0 bases, with 18 bases between the two germline ends. From germline, CDR1 is MNHEY and CDR2 SVGEGT.